This T cell receptor (beta chain) was identified in a study of CD8 T cells in ankylosing spondylitis. Study results and caveats: Typical of ankylosing spondylitis blood, it appeared, was a TCR beta motif of eight highly homologous variants.

About this clonotype itself: Its antigen is undetermined.

V dropped 3 bases and J dropped 12 bases, with 18 bases sitting between them. The CDR3 contains 13 residues. Germline V lookup: CDR1 DFQATT, CDR2 SNEGSKA (reference sequence). One entry per CDR3 protein results from TCRdb running MiXCR on the 5' RACE reads. Here the sample spans roughly 370,000 distinct CDR3 sequences, 20% to 25% being singletons. This TCR was recovered from a male donor with ankylosing spondylitis. Sequencing was performed on blood, either unsorted or a sorted T cell fraction (not recorded which). The gene calls are TRBV20-1 and TRBJ2-1, with D hard to call. DNA of the CDR3: TGCAGTGCTAGCGGACCTAAGGAGTCGGGGCAGTTCTTC. It is translated as CSASGPKESGQFF.